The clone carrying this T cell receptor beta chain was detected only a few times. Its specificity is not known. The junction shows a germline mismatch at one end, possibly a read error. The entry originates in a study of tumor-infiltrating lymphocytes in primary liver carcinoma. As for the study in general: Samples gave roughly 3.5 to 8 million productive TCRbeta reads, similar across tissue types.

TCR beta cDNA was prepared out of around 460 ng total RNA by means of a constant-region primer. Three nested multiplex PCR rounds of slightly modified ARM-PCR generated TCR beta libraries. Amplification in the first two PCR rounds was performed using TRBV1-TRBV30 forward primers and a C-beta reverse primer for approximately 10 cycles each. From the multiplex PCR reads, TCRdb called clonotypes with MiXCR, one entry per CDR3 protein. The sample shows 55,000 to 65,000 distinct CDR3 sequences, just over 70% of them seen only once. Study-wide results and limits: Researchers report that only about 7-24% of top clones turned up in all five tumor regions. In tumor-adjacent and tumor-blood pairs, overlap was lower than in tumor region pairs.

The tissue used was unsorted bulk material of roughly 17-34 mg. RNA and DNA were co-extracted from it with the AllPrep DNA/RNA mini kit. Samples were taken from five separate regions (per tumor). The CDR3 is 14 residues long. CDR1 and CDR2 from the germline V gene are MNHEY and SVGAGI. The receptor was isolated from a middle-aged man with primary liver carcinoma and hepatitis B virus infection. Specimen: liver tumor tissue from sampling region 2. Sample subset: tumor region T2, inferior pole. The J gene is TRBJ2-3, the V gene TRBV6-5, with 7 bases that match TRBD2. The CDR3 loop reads CASSYAGVTDTQYF. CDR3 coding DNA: TGTGCCAGTAGTTACGCGGGAGTCACAGATACGCAGTATTTT.